One and the same sample provided the 29 T cell receptor beta chains below, sequenced in a study of CXCR3 chemokines and chemotherapy response in bladder cancer. A single record per CDR3 protein comes from TCRdb applying MiXCR to the PCR reads. The sample carries several thousand distinct CDR3 sequences, under 25% recorded once. Sampling took place from a patient whose treatment included neoadjuvant chemotherapy. The receptors come from a human donor with bladder cancer that did not respond to neoadjuvant chemotherapy.

This chain joins TRBV6-5 and TRBJ1-5, with 8 bases identical to TRBD1. After removal of 2 bases from V and 5 bases from J, the junction contained 2 bases not matched to a gene. Germline CDR1 MNHEY, CDR2 SVGAGI. The CDR3 is made up of 14 amino acids. The chain's CDR3 is CASSYGQGDQPQHF. CDR3 DNA: TGTGCCAGCAGTTACGGACAGGGTGATCAGCCCCAGCATTTT.

This clonotype is categorized as medium-sized. The V gene is TRBV6-2 or TRBV6-3, the J gene TRBJ2-7; TRBD2 matches at 9 bases. Germline assignment: CDR1 MNHEY and CDR2 SVGEGT. Germline trimming cut 4 bases from V and 1 base from J; bases unmatched to any gene: 14. The CDR3 runs 18 residues. CDR3 coding DNA: TGTGCCAGCAGTTCGGTGGAGATGCTAGCGGGGAAATCCTACGAGCAGTACTTC. This gives the protein CASSSVEMLAGKSYEQYF.

This clonotype was observed a handful of times. The chain employs TRBV7-2 and TRBJ2-3; 11 nucleotides line up with TRBD2. CDR3 length: 15 residues. V gave up 1 base and J gave up 3 bases; unmatched junction bases: 0. CDR1 is SGHTA and CDR2 is FQGNSA in the germline V gene. CDR3 in DNA: TGTGCCAGCAGCTTAGGACTAGCGGGGACAGATACGCAGTATTTT. Translated, it gives CASSLGLAGTDTQYF.

As to this clonotype: A read error is possible here, since a much larger clone lies one base away. The chain's CDR3 is CASSFAQPQHF. The CDR3 bases are TGTGCCAGCAGTTTCGCTCAGCCCCAGCATTTT. V usage is TRBV28 and J usage is TRBJ1-5, with D hard to call. CDR1 is MDHEN, CDR2 SYDVKM, per germline. Trimming pared 3 bases from V and 6 bases from J, leaving 3 bases between. The CDR3 has 11 amino acids.

The chain carries TRBV7-9 and TRBJ2-7, with D perhaps being TRBD1 or TRBD2 (7 bases each). This CDR3 contains 16 residues. V shed 5 bases and J shed 4 bases, with 21 bases lying between them. Germline-derived CDR1 and CDR2 are SEHNR and FQNEAQ (reference sequence). CDR3 sequence (DNA): TGTGCCAGCAGCCCAGGGGGGGCGAGCCCTTTTTACGAGCAGTACTTC. This sequence encodes CASSPGGASPFYEQYF.

This clonotype was found many times. The V and J genes are TRBV19 and TRBJ2-5; no clear D. The CDR3 covers 16 residues. From germline, CDR1 is LNHDA and CDR2 SQIVND (reference sequence). V lost 1 base, J lost 0 bases, and 12 bases lay in between. CDR3 coding DNA: TGTGCCAGTAGTATAGCTGACGGCCGGTACCAAGAGACCCAGTACTTC. Translating gives CASSIADGRYQETQYF.

At least ten counts were recorded for this clonotype. The chain couples TRBV20-1 to TRBJ1-6; D ambiguous. CDR3 length equals 14 residues. Germline V CDR1 and CDR2: DFQATT, SNEGSKA (reference sequence). Deletions cut 2 bases from V and 13 bases from J, with 18 bases between. The CDR3 loop is CSARTGNEMGPLHF. The CDR3 DNA is TGCAGTGCTAGAACCGGGAATGAAATGGGGCCCCTCCACTTT.

This clonotype was observed many times. The rearrangement links TRBV18 to TRBJ1-3; no definite D call. Trimming removed 4 bases from V and 2 bases from J, with 9 bases in between. In germline, CDR1 is KGHSH, CDR2 LQKENI. The CDR3 runs 14 residues. The CDR3 loop reads CASSLGGPGNTIYF. CDR3 DNA: TGTGCCAGCTCACTTGGCGGGCCTGGAAACACCATATATTTT.

V usage is TRBV6-5 and J usage is TRBJ2-1, with 7 bases matching TRBD2. This CDR3 region has 15 residues. Looked up from germline, CDR1 is MNHEY and CDR2 is SVGAGI. The J segment lost 2 bases and the V segment lost 2 bases, leaving 3 bases of the junction unmatched. The CDR3 region has the DNA TGTGCCAGCAGTTACCTAGCGGATCCCTACAATGAGCAGTTCTTC. It specifies CASSYLADPYNEQFF.

A few counts support this clonotype. The V call is TRBV4-2, the J call TRBJ1-2, with no clear D. The CDR3 contains 14 residues. V was shortened by 3 bases and J by 5 bases, with 13 bases between the two germline ends. Germline values: CDR1 LGHNA, CDR2 YNFKEQ. CDR3 region: CASSHDRLRYGYTF. The CDR3 region has the DNA TGTGCCAGCAGCCATGATAGGTTGCGTTATGGCTACACCTTC.

Concerning this clonotype itself: A read error likely explains this, since a far larger clone differs by one base. V and J are TRBV13 and TRBJ2-5; D may be TRBD2 (6 bases). From germline, CDR1 is PRHDT and CDR2 FYEKMQ (reference sequence). The CDR3 is made up of 13 amino acids. V was trimmed by 8 bases and J by 11 bases, leaving 21 bases between them. The CDR3 DNA follows: TGTGCCAGCGCGGGGCCGATGAGGGATGAGCAGTACTTC. Translation gives CASAGPMRDEQYF. Drawing the rest from reference TRBV13 and TRBJ2-5, the complete variable domain is AAGVIQSPRHLIKEKRETATLKCYPIPRHDTVYWYQQGPGQDPQFLISFYEKMQSDKGSIPDRFSAQQFSDYHSELNMSSLELGDSALYFCASAGPMRDEQYFGPGTRLLVL.

In its sample, this clonotype ranks as medium-sized. This chain uses TRBV6-5 with TRBJ2-1; tentatively, D is TRBD2 (6 bases). Germline CDR1 MNHEY, CDR2 SVGAGI. The CDR3 is 12 residues long. V lost 5 bases and J 10 bases, leaving 12 bases between the germline ends. CDR3 coding DNA: TGTGCCAGCAGTCCAACGCTAGCGGAGCAGTTCTTC. It specifies CASSPTLAEQFF.

Only a few counts were recorded for this clonotype. The chain joins TRBV20-1 to TRBJ1-1, with TRBD1 matching 9 bases. With V trimmed by 5 bases and J by 1 base, 11 bases remained unmatched. Germline loops: CDR1 DFQATT, CDR2 SNEGSKA (reference sequence). CDR3 length: 16 residues. The CDR3, as DNA: TGCAGTGCTCCAATATCTGGACAGGGGTGGAACACTGAAGCTTTCTTT. Translation gives CSAPISGQGWNTEAFF.

This clonotype was picked up many times. The V gene is TRBV20-1, the J gene TRBJ2-3; D is possibly TRBD2 (6 bases). Germline lookup yields CDR1 DFQATT and CDR2 SNEGSKA (reference sequence). This CDR3 is built from 12 residues. Trimming left V 5 bases short and J 6 bases short, with 12 bases between. The CDR3 nucleotides read TGCAGTGCTGAGGGACTTATGGATACGCAGTATTTT. Amino acid sequence: CSAEGLMDTQYF.

V is TRBV6-6 and J is TRBJ1-2; 9 bases are shared with TRBD1. Germline values: CDR1 MNHNY, CDR2 SVGAGI (reference sequence). The CDR3 length is 16 residues. Trimming cost V 6 bases and J 4 bases; bases outside gene matches: 12. The CDR3 DNA reads as TGTGCCAGCAGCCTACAGGGGGCCCGTGGGGGCTATGGCTACACCTTC. Protein: CASSLQGARGGYGYTF.

This clonotype occurred many times. This chain joins TRBV5-4 and TRBJ1-4, with 7 positions matching TRBD1. CDR1 is SGHNT and CDR2 is YYREEE in the germline V gene (reference sequence). This CDR3 contains 12 residues. J was trimmed by 5 bases and V by 5 bases; bases with no gene match: 0. The CDR3 is CASRDRNEKLFF. CDR3 bases: TGTGCCAGCAGGGACAGGAATGAAAAACTGTTTTTT.

The rearrangement links TRBV6-2 or TRBV6-3 to TRBJ2-7, with 8 positions matching TRBD1. The ends lost 10 bases at V and 1 base at J; junction bases unmatched: 9. CDR1 and CDR2 (germline): MNHEY, SVGEGT. CDR3 length: 14 amino acids. CDR3 nucleotides: TGTGCCAACCCTCGGGACAGGCCTTCCTACGAGCAGTACTTC. This gives the protein CANPRDRPSYEQYF.

The CDR3 protein is CASSRRGASYNEQFF. In nucleotides, the CDR3 is TGTGCCAGCAGCCGCAGGGGGGCCTCCTACAATGAGCAGTTCTTC. The chain couples TRBV7-2 to TRBJ2-1; maybe TRBD1 (7 bases). This CDR3 has 15 amino acids. Germline V gene sequence: CDR1 SGHTA, CDR2 FQGNSA. V gave up 5 bases and J gave up 0 bases, with 11 bases separating them.

In its sample, this clonotype ranks as medium-sized. The J gene is TRBJ1-1, the V gene TRBV28, with D possibly TRBD1 on 5 matching bases. CDR3 length: 17 residues. The germline V gene has CDR1 MDHEN and CDR2 SYDVKM. Deletions cut 5 bases from V and 1 base from J, with 20 bases between. Written as DNA, the CDR3 is TGTGCCAGCAGTCCGCTCTCGGGACTCCTCGAGAACACTGAAGCTTTCTTT. Encoded protein: CASSPLSGLLENTEAFF.

There are many counts of this clonotype. The V and J genes are TRBV12-3 or TRBV12-4 and TRBJ1-6, with 9 nucleotides matching TRBD1. The CDR3 is made up of 14 amino acids. The junction had 5 bases not matched to a gene; V was cut back by 4 bases and J by 10 bases. The CDR3 sequence: CASSSTGGDSPLHF. The CDR3 DNA sequence: TGTGCCAGCAGTTCCACAGGGGGCGACTCACCCCTCCACTTT.

The count of this clonotype is one. It differs at one base from a far larger clone, so likely a read error. The chain couples TRBV6-2 or TRBV6-3 to TRBJ2-2; 11 bases match TRBD2. The CDR3 totals 18 residues. Trimming took 4 bases from V and 4 from J; bases not matched to a gene: 11. The germline V gene has CDR1 MNHEY and CDR2 SVGEGT. CDR3 in DNA: TGTGCCAGCAGTTTGGGACTAGCGGTGGGGCAGGTCACCGGGGAGCTGTTTTTT. This sequence encodes CASSLGLAVGQVTGELFF.

By its share, this clonotype is medium-sized (0.01 to 0.1%). This chain uses TRBV19 with TRBJ2-5; D possibly uses TRBD1 or TRBD2 (5 bases each). The CDR3 totals 16 residues. The V end was cut by 5 bases, the J end by 4 bases, with 20 bases between. From germline, CDR1 is LNHDA and CDR2 SQIVND (reference sequence). The CDR3, as DNA: TGTGCCAGTAGTCCTCTGGGACCGGGGAATTTAGAGACCCAGTACTTC. It translates to CASSPLGPGNLETQYF. Full variable domain (missing parts from reference TRBV19 and TRBJ2-5): DGGITQSPKYLFRKEGQNVTLSCEQNLNHDAMYWYRQDPGQGLRLIYYSQIVNDFQKGDIAEGYSVSREKKESFPLTVTSAQKNPTAFYLCASSPLGPGNLETQYFGPGTRLLVL.

This clonotype was seen once. A far larger clone is just one base off, so this is likely a read error. The gene calls are TRBV27 and TRBJ2-7, with 7 bases identical to TRBD2. This CDR3 comprises 16 residues. Germline V gene lookup returns CDR1 MNHEY and CDR2 SMNVEV (reference sequence). V was pared by 0 bases and J by 7 bases, with 12 bases of the junction left unmatched. Here the CDR3 reads CASSLSGGAGTNEQYF. The DNA for the CDR3 is TGTGCCAGCAGTTTATCCGGTGGAGCGGGGACCAATGAGCAGTACTTC.

This clonotype is categorized as medium-sized. J is TRBJ2-1 and V is TRBV6-2 or TRBV6-3; D not certain. V was cut by 1 base and J by 6 bases, with 10 bases left in between. The germline V gene has CDR1 MNHEY and CDR2 SVGEGT. CDR3 length: 14 residues. The CDR3 DNA follows: TGTGCCAGCAGTTACTTCAGTGACGGCAATGAGCAGTTCTTC. Its protein product is CASSYFSDGNEQFF.

By share, this clonotype ranks as medium-sized. The rearrangement uses TRBV6-1 and TRBJ1-6; D remains unclear. The CDR3 loop spans 14 amino acids. The germline gives CDR1 MNHNS, CDR2 SASEGT. The ends were cut back, 8 bases at V and 5 bases at J, with 13 bases in the middle. Here the CDR3 reads CASEVQGNNSPLHF. The CDR3 DNA sequence: TGTGCCAGCGAGGTACAAGGGAATAATTCACCCCTCCACTTT.

The V gene is TRBV11-3, the J gene TRBJ2-3; D is possibly TRBD1 (5 bases). Germline assignment: CDR1 SGHNT and CDR2 YENEEA. This CDR3 is 13 amino acids long. Trimming pared 4 bases from V and 3 bases from J, leaving 8 bases between. CDR3 nucleotide sequence: TGTGCCAGCAGCTCGAGACAGACAGATACGCAGTATTTT. Encoded protein: CASSSRQTDTQYF.

This clonotype was counted ten times or more. The chain carries TRBV14 and TRBJ2-6, with unresolved D. V shed 4 bases and J shed 1 base, with 8 bases lying between them. Germline values: CDR1 SGHDN, CDR2 FVKESK. CDR3 length: 15 residues. The CDR3 loop reads CASSPLLSGANVLTF. CDR3 nucleotide sequence: TGTGCCAGCAGCCCCCTCCTATCTGGGGCCAACGTCCTGACTTTC.

This clonotype was picked up one time. V is TRBV11-3 and J is TRBJ2-1, with D perhaps TRBD1 (5 bases). The V gene's germline CDR1 is SGHNT and CDR2 YENEEA. Trimming stripped 4 bases from V and 4 bases from J, with 14 bases between. The length of the CDR3 is 15 residues. CDR3 in DNA: TGTGCCAGCAGCTCGGGTGGGGCAAATTACAATGAGCAGTTCTTC. Protein: CASSSGGANYNEQFF.

This clonotype was counted ten times or more. V usage is TRBV6-2 or TRBV6-3 and J usage is TRBJ2-1; 15 bases line up with TRBD2. J gave up 2 bases and V 4 bases, and 3 bases lay outside the gene matches. The germline V gene encodes CDR1 MNHEY and CDR2 SVGEGT. The CDR3 loop spans 17 amino acids. The DNA for the CDR3 is TGTGCCAGCAGTTCATGGACTAGCGGGGGGGCCTACAATGAGCAGTTCTTC. It encodes CASSSWTSGGAYNEQFF.